This TCR beta chain was recovered during a study of T cell responses to AZD1222 COVID-19 vaccine. Findings of the study overall: Regions 160-218 and 743-854 held dominance among vaccine-associated CD4 TCRs, which spanned spike. All repertoire sampling was performed exclusively after the peak T cell response.

Comments on this clone: Its matching antigen is unknown.

The protocol was immunoSEQ multiplex PCR, while the TCRdb copy is restricted to in-frame clones and leaves out a portion. This table holds 160,000 or so clones, about 89% found once. The CDR3 is 16 residues long. Germline assignment: CDR1 SGHRS and CDR2 YFSETQ. The V gene lost 3 bases and the J gene lost 8 bases, with 21 bases spanning the gap. The source material was peripheral blood, sampled 28 days after the second AZD1222 dose. This TCR was sampled from an adult who received the AZD1222 COVID-19 vaccine. The gene calls are TRBV5-1 and TRBJ2-1; the D gene is possibly TRBD2 (6 bases). This CDR3 reads CASSSPGGRVRDEQFF. In DNA, the CDR3 is TGCGCCAGCAGCTCCCCCGGGGGTCGAGTTAGGGATGAGCAGTTCTTC.